The 32 T cell receptor beta chains reported below all come from one sample, sequenced in a study of shared clonotypes between healthy human individuals. The naive CD8 fraction comprised CD45RO-negative cells positively selected for CCR7 and excluded terminally differentiated effector memory CD45RA+ cells. Clones were sequenced by immunoSEQ multiplex PCR, and TCRdb holds only the in-frame ones, with some missing. The repertoire includes roughly 2,000,000 clones, about 95% of them detected once, and around 1.2% sits in the top ten. The sequencing input was naive CD8+ T cells sorted from blood. The receptors stem from a man aged 18 to 29 in good health.

The chain joins TRBV9 to TRBJ2-7, with 7 bases matching TRBD2. The germline CDR1 and CDR2 sequences are SGDLS and YYNGEE. The CDR3 has 16 residues. V was clipped by 0 bases and J by 1 base; unmatched bases: 7. In DNA, the CDR3 is TGTGCCAGCAGCGTAGGCTGGGGCGGGGGTTCCTACGAGCAGTACTTC. This translates into CASSVGWGGGSYEQYF.

In DNA, the CDR3 is TGCAGCGTTGATATGGTAGCGGGAGGCAACACCGGGGAGCTGTTTTTT. Its protein is CSVDMVAGGNTGELFF. The rearrangement uses TRBV29-1 and TRBJ2-2; 10 bases align to TRBD2. Germline CDR1 reads SQVTM; CDR2 reads ANQGSEA. CDR3 size: 16 residues. V was clipped by 3 bases and J by 2 bases; unmatched bases: 6.

The chain employs TRBV14 and TRBJ2-1, with 10 bases lining up with TRBD1. The CDR3 extends over 16 amino acids. Germline lookup yields CDR1 SGHDN and CDR2 FVKESK. V lost 5 bases, J lost 3 bases, and 7 bases stayed unmatched. The CDR3 coding sequence is TGTGCCAGCAGCAGCCGGGACAGGGGCCTCTACAATGAGCAGTTCTTC. Its protein is CASSSRDRGLYNEQFF.

The rearrangement links TRBV13 to TRBJ1-3; D is unresolved. The CDR3 is 13 residues long. Germline assignment: CDR1 PRHDT and CDR2 FYEKMQ (reference sequence). V lost 9 bases to trimming and J lost 2 bases, with 11 bases between them. The CDR3 loop reads CASRREAGNTIYF. CDR3 DNA sequence: TGTGCCAGTCGTAGGGAGGCTGGAAACACCATATATTTT.

This sequence joins TRBV19 and TRBJ2-7; 7 bases line up with TRBD1. There are 13 residues in the CDR3. From germline, CDR1 is LNHDA and CDR2 SQIVND (reference sequence). Losses at the gene ends were 10 bases for V and 3 bases for J; bases not matched to a gene: 9. This CDR3 is CATSTGTSYEQYF. As DNA, the CDR3 is TGTGCCACCTCGACAGGGACCAGCTACGAGCAGTACTTC. Supplemented by reference TRBV19 and TRBJ2-7, the full variable domain reads DGGITQSPKYLFRKEGQNVTLSCEQNLNHDAMYWYRQDPGQGLRLIYYSQIVNDFQKGDIAEGYSVSREKKESFPLTVTSAQKNPTAFYLCATSTGTSYEQYFGPGTRLTVT.

The rearrangement links TRBV4-1 to TRBJ2-7, with D possibly TRBD1 on 7 matching bases. The V gene lost 3 bases and the J gene lost 4 bases, with 16 bases spanning the gap. Germline assignment: CDR1 MGHRA and CDR2 YSYEKL. The CDR3 has 15 amino acids. CDR3 sequence: CASSHTAQGGYEQYF. The CDR3 coding sequence is TGCGCCAGCAGCCACACCGCGCAGGGGGGTTACGAGCAGTACTTC.

Concerning this clone: This sample also contains other DNA sequences that code for the same CDR3. The V and J genes are TRBV9 and TRBJ2-1; 7 bases are shared with TRBD1. Germline-derived CDR1 and CDR2 are SGDLS and YYNGEE. This CDR3 region has 14 residues. After removal of 2 bases from V and 3 bases from J, the junction contained 2 bases not matched to a gene. The CDR3 protein is CASSVGDSYNEQFF. CDR3 nucleotides: TGTGCCAGCAGCGTCGGGGACAGCTACAATGAGCAGTTCTTC.

The rearrangement joins TRBV4-1 to TRBJ2-7; D is undetermined. Trimming cost V 0 bases and J 6 bases, with 9 bases left between them. Germline CDR1 MGHRA, CDR2 YSYEKL. This CDR3 has 13 residues. CDR3 amino acids: CASSQDTQSEQYF. The CDR3 coding sequence is TGCGCCAGCAGCCAAGATACACAGAGCGAGCAGTACTTC.

This clone is a singleton in its sample. This chain links TRBV6-5 with TRBJ2-7; no definite D call. CDR3 length equals 15 residues. The V end lost 0 bases, the J end lost 3 bases, and 12 bases lay between the germline ends. CDR1 is MNHEY, CDR2 SVGAGI, per germline. As DNA, the CDR3 is TGTGCCAGCAGTTACTCGTATGTGGTTGACTACGAGCAGTACTTC. Residues: CASSYSYVVDYEQYF.

A note on this clone: Distinct nucleotide sequences in the sample also encode this CDR3. The V and J genes are TRBV6-5 and TRBJ1-2, with D possibly being TRBD1 (5 bases). Germline CDR1 reads MNHEY; CDR2 reads SVGAGI. The CDR3 covers 14 residues. V lost 1 base and J lost 2, with 8 bases in between. CDR3 DNA sequence: TGTGCCAGCAGTTACTTTGGGGGAAACTATGGCTACACCTTC. Translation gives CASSYFGGNYGYTF.

The V and J genes are TRBV7-9 and TRBJ1-1; D ambiguous. The germline V gene encodes CDR1 SEHNR and CDR2 FQNEAQ (reference sequence). The CDR3 sequence is 16 residues long. Trimming removed 6 bases from V and 1 base from J, with 18 bases in between. The CDR3 sequence is CASRHPLDASNTEAFF. DNA of the CDR3: TGTGCCAGCAGGCATCCGCTGGACGCCTCGAACACTGAAGCTTTCTTT.

The chain recombines TRBV9 with TRBJ2-2; 8 bases are shared with TRBD2. This CDR3 comprises 15 residues. Germline V gene lookup returns CDR1 SGDLS and CDR2 YYNGEE. V lost 0 bases, J lost 6 bases, and 4 bases stayed unmatched. Written as DNA, the CDR3 is TGTGCCAGCAGCGTAGCGGGACTAGTTTCCGGGGAGCTGTTTTTT. Its protein product is CASSVAGLVSGELFF.

This chain links TRBV18 with TRBJ2-3; weak D call: TRBD2 (6 bases). The CDR3 has 15 amino acids. The ends were cut back, 3 bases at V and 4 bases at J, with 14 bases in the middle. Germline V gives CDR1 KGHSH, CDR2 LQKENI. For the CDR3, the DNA is TGTGCCAGCTCACCGGAACCGTGGAGGGCAGATACGCAGTATTTT. Amino acids: CASSPEPWRADTQYF.

The genes are TRBV6-6 and TRBJ2-5; D remains unclear. The CDR3 totals 13 residues. Trimming cost V 2 bases and J 4 bases, with 8 bases left between them. Germline V lookup: CDR1 MNHNY, CDR2 SVGAGI (reference sequence). In DNA, the CDR3 is TGTGCCAGCAGTTACGGCGTAGGAGAGACCCAGTACTTC. Translation: CASSYGVGETQYF.

This clone was seen once. The chain links TRBV5-4 to TRBJ1-2, with D possibly TRBD1 on 5 matching bases. CDR3 length: 14 residues. The germline V gene has CDR1 SGHNT and CDR2 YYREEE (reference sequence). V lost 0 bases and J 3 bases, leaving 9 bases between the germline ends. The CDR3 DNA reads TGTGCCAGCAGCTTGGCCGGGGCAGACTATGGCTACACCTTC. Its protein product is CASSLAGADYGYTF. The full variable domain, completed using reference TRBV5-4 and TRBJ1-2, is ETGVTQSPTHLIKTRGQQVTLRCSSQSGHNTVSWYQQALGQGPQFIFQYYREEENGRGNFPPRFSGLQFPNYSSELNVNALELDDSALYLCASSLAGADYGYTFGSGTRLTVV.

The rearrangement joins TRBV27 to TRBJ1-2; D may be TRBD1 (6 bases). This CDR3 has 13 residues. Germline loops: CDR1 MNHEY, CDR2 SMNVEV (reference sequence). V was clipped by 7 bases and J by 4 bases, with 13 bases between them. This CDR3 is CASKGTPSYGYTF. As DNA, the CDR3 is TGTGCCAGCAAGGGGACACCTTCCTATGGCTACACCTTC.

The chain employs TRBV16 and TRBJ1-2, with 7 bases matching TRBD1. CDR1 KGHSY and CDR2 FQNENV come from the germline V gene. This CDR3 is 15 amino acids long. With 4 bases clipped from V and 2 bases from J, the junction kept 7 bases outside the gene matches. CDR3 coding DNA: TGTGCCAGCAGCCCGAAAAGGACAGGAAACTATGGCTACACCTTC. Translation: CASSPKRTGNYGYTF. The full variable domain, in which reference TRBV16 and TRBJ1-2 provide the parts outside the CDR3, is GEEVAQTPKHLVRGEGQKAKLYCAPIKGHSYVFWYQQVLKNEFKFLISFQNENVFDETGMPKERFSAKCLPNSPCSLEIQATKLEDSAVYFCASSPKRTGNYGYTFGSGTRLTVV.

Concerning this clone: The same CDR3 also results from other DNA sequences found in this sample. The chain is built from TRBV27 and TRBJ2-7, with 7 nucleotides matching TRBD1. This CDR3 spans 14 amino acids. Unmatched junction bases numbered 8, after V lost 5 bases and J lost 4 bases. Germline CDR1 and CDR2: MNHEY and SMNVEV (reference sequence). CDR3 nucleotides: TGTGCCAGCAGTCCGAGGGACAGCTTTTACGAGCAGTACTTC. Protein product: CASSPRDSFYEQYF.

V and J are TRBV2 and TRBJ1-1; D is unclear. Germline V gives CDR1 SNHLY, CDR2 FYNNEI. V lost 5 bases to trimming and J lost 11 bases, with 15 bases between them. The CDR3 consists of 12 residues. As DNA, the CDR3 is TGTGCCAGCAGTACAGTTTTGCAAATGGCTTTCTTT. Its translation: CASSTVLQMAFF.

The V call is TRBV5-1, the J call TRBJ2-1, with D possibly matching TRBD1 (5 bases). The CDR3 spans 15 residues. Germline V lookup: CDR1 SGHRS, CDR2 YFSETQ. V dropped 1 base and J dropped 3 bases, with 11 bases sitting between them. The DNA of the CDR3 is TGCGCCAGCAGCTTGTTGACAGACGACTACAATGAGCAGTTCTTC. Translation gives CASSLLTDDYNEQFF.

The chain uses TRBV7-3 and TRBJ2-2; D gene uncertain. Germline V CDR1 and CDR2: SGHTA, FQGTGA. This CDR3 comprises 14 residues. V was shortened by 5 bases and J by 5 bases, with 12 bases between the two germline ends. The CDR3 sequence: CASSDGSPTGELFF. CDR3 coding DNA: TGTGCCAGCAGCGATGGGTCGCCTACCGGGGAGCTGTTTTTT.

This chain uses TRBV4-3 with TRBJ2-2; TRBD2 might be the D (5 bases). V was trimmed by 1 base and J by 4 bases, leaving 16 bases between them. CDR3 length: 17 residues. CDR1 is LGHNA, CDR2 YSLEER, per germline. The CDR3 nucleotides are TGCGCCAGCAGCCAAGTTGGGGAGTCCAGAGTCACCGGGGAGCTGTTTTTT. It translates to CASSQVGESRVTGELFF.

The chain is built from TRBV6-6 and TRBJ2-7; TRBD2 agrees at 10 bases. The V gene end was trimmed by 2 bases and the J gene end by 3 bases; junction bases not matched to a gene: 1. The germline CDR1 and CDR2 sequences are MNHNY and SVGAGI (reference sequence). The CDR3 sequence is 14 residues long. DNA of the CDR3: TGTGCCAGCAGTTACGGACTAGCGGTCTACGAGCAGTACTTC. The encoded protein is CASSYGLAVYEQYF.

The chain joins TRBV10-1 to TRBJ2-7, with 10 bases fitting TRBD1. Losses at the gene ends were 2 bases for V and 2 bases for J; bases not matched to a gene: 6. Germline V lookup: CDR1 WNHNN, CDR2 SYGVQD (reference sequence). CDR3 size: 16 residues. Here the CDR3 DNA reads TGCGCCAGCAGTGAGGTTGCTGGGACAGGGGCCTACGAGCAGTACTTC. This gives the protein CASSEVAGTGAYEQYF.

This chain links TRBV30 with TRBJ1-1; D is undetermined. From germline, CDR1 is GTSNPN and CDR2 SVGIG (reference sequence). The V end was cut by 4 bases, the J end by 6 bases, with 12 bases between. There are 12 residues in the CDR3. DNA for the CDR3: TGTGCCTGGAATCCCACCGGGGCTGAAGCTTTCTTT. Translated, it gives CAWNPTGAEAFF.

J is TRBJ2-5 and V is TRBV5-4; 11 bases map to TRBD2. The V segment lost 2 bases and the J segment 3 bases; nucleotides outside the gene matches: 3. The length of the CDR3 is 15 residues. Germline CDR1 SGHNT, CDR2 YYREEE (reference sequence). The CDR3 here is CASSLPGLAEETQYF. The CDR3 bases are TGTGCCAGCAGCTTACCGGGACTAGCGGAAGAGACCCAGTACTTC.

The genes are TRBV6-1 and TRBJ2-2; D is undetermined. Germline CDR1 reads MNHNS; CDR2 reads SASEGT. The germline V and J ends were trimmed by 4 bases and 6 bases, with 18 bases remaining between them. CDR3 size: 16 residues. The CDR3 protein is CASSAPGPPRAGELFF. The CDR3 region has the DNA TGTGCCAGCAGTGCGCCTGGCCCCCCGAGAGCCGGGGAGCTGTTTTTT.

The genes are TRBV5-6 and TRBJ1-1; a weak D match, TRBD1 (5 bases). Germline CDR1 SGHDT, CDR2 YYEEEE. V was trimmed by 0 bases and J by 1 base, leaving 10 bases between them. The length of the CDR3 is 15 residues. CDR3 loop: CASSLALGGNTEAFF. The CDR3 DNA reads as TGTGCCAGCAGCTTGGCGTTGGGGGGGAACACTGAAGCTTTCTTT.

The CDR3 sequence is CASSLEVQTDPMGNEQFF. CDR3 sequence (DNA): TGTGCCAGCAGCTTAGAGGTGCAGACCGATCCTATGGGGAATGAGCAGTTCTTC. The gene calls are TRBV11-2 and TRBJ2-1; D not certain. Germline lookup yields CDR1 SGHAT and CDR2 FQNNGV. The V and J ends lost 0 bases and 7 bases respectively, with 22 bases between them. There are 18 residues in the CDR3.

The rearrangement links TRBV28 to TRBJ1-5; unclear D gene. V shed 6 bases and J shed 5 bases, with 11 bases lying between them. CDR1 is MDHEN, CDR2 SYDVKM, per germline. This CDR3 contains 13 residues. The CDR3 DNA reads TGTGCCAGCAGCTTAGTCGAGTATCAGCCCCAGCATTTT. It translates to CASSLVEYQPQHF.

The gene calls are TRBV29-1 and TRBJ1-1, with no clear D. Trimming removed 7 bases at V and 0 bases at J, with 15 bases between. The CDR3 has 14 amino acids. Looked up from germline, CDR1 is SQVTM and CDR2 is ANQGSEA. The CDR3 coding sequence is TGCAGCGCCGGCCTGGGCGTAATGAACACTGAAGCTTTCTTT. It codes for CSAGLGVMNTEAFF.

CDR3: CAISEYGDEQYF. The CDR3 DNA follows: TGTGCCATCAGTGAGTATGGGGACGAGCAGTACTTC. The chain recombines TRBV10-3 with TRBJ2-7; D ambiguous. V dropped 1 base and J dropped 5 bases, with 6 bases sitting between them. Germline V CDR1 and CDR2: ENHRY, SYGVKD. The length of the CDR3 is 12 residues.